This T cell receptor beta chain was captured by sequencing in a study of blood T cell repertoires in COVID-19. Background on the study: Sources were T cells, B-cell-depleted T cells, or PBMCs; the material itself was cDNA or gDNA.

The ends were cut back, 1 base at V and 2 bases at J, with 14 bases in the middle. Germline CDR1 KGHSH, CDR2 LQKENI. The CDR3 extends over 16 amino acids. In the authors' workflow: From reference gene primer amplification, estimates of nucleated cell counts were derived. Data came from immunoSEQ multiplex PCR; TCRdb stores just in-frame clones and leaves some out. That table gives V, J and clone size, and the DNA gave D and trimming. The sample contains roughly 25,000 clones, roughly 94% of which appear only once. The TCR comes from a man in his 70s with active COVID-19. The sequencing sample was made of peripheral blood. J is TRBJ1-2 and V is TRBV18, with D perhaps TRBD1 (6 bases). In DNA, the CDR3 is TGTGCCAGCTCACCACGATCAGGGGAGGGAAACTATGGCTACACCTTC. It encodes CASSPRSGEGNYGYTF.